Below are 8 T cell receptor beta chains sequenced from a single sample in a study of blood T cell repertoires in COVID-19 (dated by TCRdb to the early 2020s). The library was prepared using the immunoSEQ multiplex PCR assay. What TCRdb holds here is the immuneACCESS table cut down to in-frame rearrangements. Part of the clones is not present; checked against another copy, under half of the missing clones reflect an unresolved V gene, and the others are unexplained. This sample holds about 160,000 clones; roughly four fifths were observed only once. Jointly, the top ten make up approximately 11% of the sample. Sequenced: peripheral blood. Receptors were obtained from a man aged 55 to 69 with active or convalescent COVID-19.

This chain connects TRBV7-2 to TRBJ2-3; 10 nucleotides match TRBD2. Germline V CDR1 and CDR2: SGHTA, FQGNSA. There are 17 residues in the CDR3. V lost 0 bases to trimming and J lost 7 bases; unmatched junction nucleotides: 10. CDR3 in amino acids: CASSLAGASGSQNTQYF. The CDR3 nucleotides are TGTGCCAGCAGCTTAGCGGGGGCTAGCGGGAGTCAGAATACGCAGTATTTT.

This chain uses TRBV28 with TRBJ2-3; D gene uncertain. Germline values: CDR1 MDHEN, CDR2 SYDVKM. CDR3 length: 11 residues. V was pared by 6 bases and J by 8 bases, with 9 bases between. The CDR3 here is CASSRHFTQYF. The CDR3 bases are TGTGCCAGCAGCAGACACTTTACGCAGTATTTT. Full variable domain (missing parts from reference TRBV28 and TRBJ2-3): DVKVTQSSRYLVKRTGEKVFLECVQDMDHENMFWYRQDPGLGLRLIYFSYDVKMKEKGDIPEGYSVSREKKERFSLILESASTNQTSMYLCASSRHFTQYFGPGTRLTVL.

A single count supports this clone. The chain combines TRBV24-1 with TRBJ2-4; D uncertain. The CDR3 consists of 13 residues. Trimming left V 3 bases short and J 8 bases short, with 10 bases between. Per the germline V gene, CDR1 is KGHDR and CDR2 is SFDVKD. The DNA for the CDR3 is TGTGCCACCAGTGATACCCCGAGTCACATTCAGTACTTC. Encoded protein: CATSDTPSHIQYF.

This rearrangement joins TRBV10-2 to TRBJ2-2; 10 nucleotides match TRBD1. V was clipped by 8 bases and J by 7 bases; unmatched bases: 7. CDR1 is WSHSY and CDR2 is SAAADI in the germline V gene. The CDR3 consists of 14 residues. The CDR3 loop reads CASEGTGVVGELFF. Written as DNA, the CDR3 is TGCGCCAGCGAGGGGACAGGGGTCGTCGGGGAGCTGTTTTTT.

This chain joins TRBV9 and TRBJ2-5; 12 bases align to TRBD2. Trimming took 3 bases from V and 4 from J; bases not matched to a gene: 4. Germline V CDR1 and CDR2: SGDLS, YYNGEE. The CDR3 length is 15 residues. CDR3 nucleotides: TGTGCCAGCAGCGCTGGACTAGCGGGAAGAGAGACCCAGTACTTC. Translated, it gives CASSAGLAGRETQYF. The variable domain in full, completed from reference TRBV9 and TRBJ2-5, reads DSGVTQTPKHLITATGQRVTLRCSPRSGDLSVYWYQQSLDQGLQFLIQYYNGEERAKGNILERFSAQQFPDLHSELNLSSLELGDSALYFCASSAGLAGRETQYFGPGTRLLVL.

V usage is TRBV6-5 and J usage is TRBJ2-1, with D uncertain. The CDR3 is 14 residues long. Germline CDR1 MNHEY, CDR2 SVGAGI. V was trimmed by 6 bases and J by 0 bases, leaving 9 bases between them. The CDR3 DNA sequence: TGTGCCAGCAGGCCAGGTACCTCCTACAATGAGCAGTTCTTC. It translates to CASRPGTSYNEQFF.

The V and J genes are TRBV5-1 and TRBJ2-5; TRBD1 agrees at 9 bases. With V trimmed by 5 bases and J by 1 base, 0 bases remained unmatched. This CDR3 has 13 amino acids. Germline loops: CDR1 SGHRS, CDR2 YFSETQ. In DNA form, the CDR3 reads TGCGCCAGCAGACAGGGGGCCCAAGAGACCCAGTACTTC. The encoded protein is CASRQGAQETQYF.

This chain joins TRBV21-1 and TRBJ1-5; the D call TRBD1 from the table was never checked on the DNA. TRBV21-1 is given as a pseudogene. This CDR3 region has 17 residues. CDR3 DNA: TGTGCCAGCAGCAAAGGATCAGGGCGCTTTCTTAATCAGCCCCAGCATTTT. This encodes CASSKGSGRFLNQPQHF.